These T cell receptor beta chains were read from a single sample in a study of blood T cells in healthy people across ages. Using its own MiXCR run on the 5' RACE reads, TCRdb lists one record per CDR3 protein. The table has about 1.4 million distinct CDR3 sequences, around 59% seen once. The specimen sequenced was blood. The source is a man between 18 and 29 years old in good health. Both conserved end residues are part of each CDR3. Each record gives: V gene, J gene, CDR3 protein.

>TRBV20-1|TRBJ2-7
CSAALGAYYEQYF
>TRBV27|TRBJ2-7
CASSTRQGPYEQYF
>TRBV4-1|TRBJ1-6
CASSQAFDSYNSPLHF
>TRBV5-1|TRBJ1-6
CASSLDGQARNSPLHF
>TRBV7-9|TRBJ2-1
CASSLAASPTYNEQFF
>TRBV9|TRBJ2-3
CASSPVNGDTQYF
>TRBV4-2|TRBJ2-7
CASSQDSTSPQYF
>TRBV18|TRBJ1-2
CASSVRDRDGYTF
>TRBV6-1|TRBJ1-3
CASSDQAGRLSGNTIYF
>TRBV25-1|TRBJ1-2
CASSVTTHGRGTSGYTF
>TRBV5-1|TRBJ1-1
CASSSMPGDTEAFF
>TRBV20-1|TRBJ2-3
CSAVTSGSTDTQYF